The 27 T cell receptor beta chains listed next were all sequenced from one sample in a study of T cells after yellow fever vaccination. TCRdb reprocessed the 5' RACE reads via MiXCR and lists one record per CDR3 protein. This repertoire shows approximately 580,000 distinct CDR3 sequences, about 17% found once; its top ten account for 15% to 20%. The sample was PBMCs, taken 5 to 6 days after the first yellow fever vaccination. The origin of the receptors is a man aged 18 to 35 who received the YFV17D yellow fever vaccine.

This clonotype showed up just a few times. V is TRBV11-2 and J is TRBJ2-3; no clear D gene. The germline CDR1 and CDR2 sequences are SGHAT and FQNNGV. The CDR3 sequence is 15 residues long. V dropped 2 bases and J dropped 1 base, with 10 bases sitting between them. The CDR3 DNA follows: TGTGCCAGCAGCTTACTCCAGGCTCGCACAGATACGCAGTATTTT. Its protein product is CASSLLQARTDTQYF.

This clonotype was observed a handful of times. The chain links TRBV19 to TRBJ1-1; no definite D call. V lost 6 bases, J lost 1 base, and 12 bases lay in between. The CDR3 has 14 amino acids. Germline values: CDR1 LNHDA, CDR2 SQIVND (reference sequence). CDR3 sequence: CASRIKGSNTEAFF. The CDR3, as DNA: TGTGCCAGTAGGATTAAGGGATCGAACACTGAAGCTTTCTTT.

This sequence joins TRBV5-1 and TRBJ2-1; D is tentatively TRBD1 or TRBD2 (5 bases each). This CDR3 has 15 residues. V gave up 3 bases and J gave up 5 bases, with 15 bases separating them. CDR1 SGHRS and CDR2 YFSETQ come from the germline V gene. The CDR3 DNA reads TGCGCCAGCAGCTCGTTCTTCCGGGACGACAATGAGCAGTTCTTC. Translated: CASSSFFRDDNEQFF.

The DNA for the CDR3 is TGCGCCAGCAGTGAGGACCCAACCTACGAGCAGTACTTC. Translation: CASSEDPTYEQYF. The V and J genes are TRBV10-1 and TRBJ2-7, with no clear D. This CDR3 contains 13 residues. CDR1 and CDR2 from the germline V gene are WNHNN and SYGVQD (reference sequence). Trimming stripped 2 bases from V and 2 bases from J, with 7 bases between.

In this sample, this clonotype turned up a few times. The rearrangement joins TRBV5-1 to TRBJ2-2, with 7 bases identical to TRBD1. From germline, CDR1 is SGHRS and CDR2 YFSETQ. The CDR3 extends over 15 amino acids. The V and J ends lost 1 base and 4 bases, in that order; junction bases with no gene match: 4. The CDR3 region is CASSLTGESTGELFF. CDR3 sequence (DNA): TGCGCCAGCAGCTTGACAGGGGAAAGCACCGGGGAGCTGTTTTTT.

This clonotype was counted between two and nine times. The chain has TRBV11-2 and TRBJ1-1; 8 bases are shared with TRBD1. The CDR3 is 14 amino acids. CDR1 SGHAT and CDR2 FQNNGV come from the germline V gene. Trimming took 4 bases from V and 8 from J; bases not matched to a gene: 9. The chain's CDR3 is CASSSHLGQGEAFF. The CDR3 nucleotides read TGTGCCAGCAGCTCTCACCTCGGACAGGGAGAAGCTTTCTTT.

This clonotype was seen a few times. The chain joins TRBV21-1 to TRBJ2-3; the table calls TRBD1, which could not be checked here. TRBV21-1 is a known pseudogene. This CDR3 has 14 amino acids. The DNA for the CDR3 is TGTGCCAGCAGCAAAAAACAGGGCTCCGATACGCAGTATTTT. Translation gives CASSKKQGSDTQYF.

This clonotype has a handful of counts. The chain is built from TRBV11-2 and TRBJ2-2; D possibly corresponds to TRBD1 (5 bases). Trimming cost V 1 base and J 4 bases, with 16 bases left between them. The CDR3 runs 17 residues. Germline V gives CDR1 SGHAT, CDR2 FQNNGV. This chain's CDR3 is CASSLVSPFRVTGELFF. In nucleotides, the CDR3 is TGTGCCAGCAGCTTAGTTTCCCCCTTCAGGGTCACCGGGGAGCTGTTTTTT.

The genes are TRBV7-2 and TRBJ2-7; TRBD2 is a possible D gene (6 bases). CDR1 and CDR2 from the germline V gene are SGHTA and FQGNSA. The CDR3 is 14 residues long. Trimming shortened V by 7 bases and J by 0 bases, and 13 bases separated the two germline ends. The CDR3 DNA is TGTGCCAGCACCGAAGCGGGCCACTCCTACGAGCAGTACTTC. Protein: CASTEAGHSYEQYF. Full variable domain (rest looked up from reference TRBV7-2 and TRBJ2-7): GAGVSQSPSNKVTEKGKDVELRCDPISGHTALYWYRQSLGQGLEFLIYFQGNSAPDKSGLPSDRFSAERTGGSVSTLTIQRTQQEDSAVYLCASTEAGHSYEQYFGPGTRLTVT.

The table lists this clonotype with a few counts. The V call is TRBV7-9, the J call TRBJ1-3; D gene ambiguous. The V end lost 4 bases, the J end lost 0 bases, and 13 bases lay between the germline ends. The CDR3 consists of 16 residues. The V gene's germline CDR1 is SEHNR and CDR2 FQNEAQ (reference sequence). The DNA of the CDR3 is TGTGCCAGCAGCTACACCCGCGGGAGCTCTGGAAACACCATATATTTT. Amino acid sequence: CASSYTRGSSGNTIYF.

The chain carries TRBV11-2 and TRBJ2-7; D uncertain. The CDR3 is 14 residues long. Trimming shortened V by 6 bases and J by 0 bases, and 12 bases separated the two germline ends. Per the germline V gene, CDR1 is SGHAT and CDR2 is FQNNGV. The CDR3 reads CASSPGRNSYEQYF. In nucleotides, the CDR3 is TGTGCCAGCAGTCCTGGGCGGAACTCCTACGAGCAGTACTTC.

Many counts were recorded for this clonotype. V usage is TRBV5-1 and J usage is TRBJ1-5, with D possibly TRBD1 on 6 matching bases. V gave up 0 bases and J gave up 6 bases, with 13 bases separating them. The CDR3 length is 15 residues. From germline, CDR1 is SGHRS and CDR2 YFSETQ. The DNA for the CDR3 is TGCGCCAGCAGCTTGGCATCAGGGGCCAGTCAGCCCCAGCATTTT. Translating it yields CASSLASGASQPQHF.

This clonotype was counted at least ten times. At one end, the junction sequence differs from germline, possibly due to a read error. J is TRBJ2-1 and V is TRBV19, with D possibly matching TRBD2 (5 bases). In germline, CDR1 is LNHDA, CDR2 SQIVND (reference sequence). The CDR3 is made up of 13 amino acids. CDR3 DNA: TGTGCCAGTAGTATCGCTAGCTACAGTGAGCAGTTCTTC. Translated, it gives CASSIASYSEQFF.

The rearrangement links TRBV4-2 to TRBJ1-4, with no clear D. This CDR3 contains 15 residues. Germline CDR1 is LGHNA and CDR2 is YNFKEQ. With 1 base removed from V and 6 bases from J, the gap between germline ends came to 12 bases. The CDR3 DNA sequence: TGTGCCAGCAGCCAAGCGGGGAGAGGAGATGAAAAACTGTTTTTT. Protein product: CASSQAGRGDEKLFF.

This clonotype was counted a few times. One end of the junction fails to match germline, which may point to a read error. The V and J genes are TRBV12-3 or TRBV12-4 and TRBJ2-3; either TRBD1 or TRBD2 may fit D (5 bases each). The CDR3 runs 13 residues. CDR3 sequence reads: CASSRVGAETQYF. The CDR3 coding sequence is TGTGCCAGCAGTCGGGTCGGGGCAGAGACGCAGTATTTT.

This rearrangement joins TRBV18 to TRBJ2-1, with TRBD2 as a possible D gene (5 bases). V was cut by 1 base and J by 7 bases, with 11 bases left in between. This CDR3 contains 14 residues. The V gene's germline CDR1 is KGHSH and CDR2 LQKENI. Written as DNA, the CDR3 is TGTGCCAGCTCACCACGAGAGGGTCGGAATGAGCAGTTCTTC. Translation gives CASSPREGRNEQFF.

This clonotype was picked up a small number of times. The junction shows a germline mismatch at one end, possibly a read error. V usage is TRBV2 and J usage is TRBJ2-7; D possibly matches TRBD1 or TRBD2 (5 bases each). This CDR3 has 12 amino acids. Per germline, CDR1 SNHLY and CDR2 FYNNEI. The CDR3 DNA sequence: TGTGCCAGCAGGAACCGGGACCCCTCAAAGGACTTC. Encoded protein: CASRNRDPSKDF.

In its sample, this clonotype was seen a few times. V and J are TRBV30 and TRBJ2-3; D gene ambiguous. V lost 4 bases to trimming and J lost 0 bases, with 5 bases between them. Looked up from germline, CDR1 is GTSNPN and CDR2 is SVGIG (reference sequence). There are 12 residues in the CDR3. The CDR3 DNA reads as TGTGCCTGGACCGACAGCACAGATACGCAGTATTTT. This sequence encodes CAWTDSTDTQYF.

This clonotype was counted at least ten times. The chain recombines TRBV7-6 with TRBJ2-1; a weak D match, TRBD1 (5 bases). There are 16 residues in the CDR3. CDR1 and CDR2 (germline): SGHVS, FNYEAQ. Trimming took off 5 bases at V and 3 bases at J, with 17 bases between the two ends. CDR3 DNA: TGTGCCAGCAGCCCGTACTCAGGGTACGGCTACAATGAGCAGTTCTTC. It encodes CASSPYSGYGYNEQFF.

This clonotype was counted a few times. The CDR3 protein is CASSDGGTEDTQYF. CDR3 coding DNA: TGCGCCAGCAGTGATGGTGGGACTGAAGATACGCAGTATTTT. V and J are TRBV10-1 and TRBJ2-3; D possibly corresponds to TRBD2 (6 bases). From germline, CDR1 is WNHNN and CDR2 SYGVQD (reference sequence). V gave up 3 bases and J gave up 5 bases, with 12 bases separating them. The length of the CDR3 is 14 residues.

This clonotype was observed a few times. V usage is TRBV3-1 and J usage is TRBJ1-1; D is unresolved. The CDR3 spans 17 residues. Germline lookup yields CDR1 LGHDT and CDR2 YNNKEL (reference sequence). Trimming removed 4 bases at V and 4 bases at J, with 22 bases between. This CDR3 reads CASSPGSSGSGATEAFF. The CDR3 nucleotides read TGTGCCAGCAGCCCGGGATCCTCCGGGTCGGGTGCCACTGAAGCTTTCTTT. Complete variable domain (other parts from reference TRBV3-1 and TRBJ1-1): DTAVSQTPKYLVTQMGNDKSIKCEQNLGHDTMYWYKQDSKKFLKIMFSYNNKELIINETVPNRFSPKSPDKAHLNLHINSLELGDSAVYFCASSPGSSGSGATEAFFGQGTRLTVV.

This clonotype came up a few times. The genes are TRBV28 and TRBJ2-1, with 12 bases fitting TRBD1. After removal of 5 bases from V and 6 bases from J, the junction contained 5 bases not matched to a gene. This CDR3 has 15 residues. Germline V gene data show CDR1 as MDHEN and CDR2 as SYDVKM. CDR3 bases: TGTGCCAGCAGTCTAGGGGACAGGGGGCCCAATGAGCAGTTCTTC. Its protein product is CASSLGDRGPNEQFF.

This clonotype was seen a handful of times. The gene calls are TRBV5-1 and TRBJ2-5; no clear D gene. Trimming pared 6 bases from V and 4 bases from J, leaving 19 bases between. Germline V gene data show CDR1 as SGHRS and CDR2 as YFSETQ. This CDR3 spans 15 amino acids. The CDR3 is CASNFGPLGSETQYF. CDR3 in DNA: TGCGCCAGCAACTTCGGACCTCTAGGATCAGAGACCCAGTACTTC.

This clonotype appeared a few times. The V gene is TRBV5-1, the J gene TRBJ2-5; TRBD2 agrees at 8 bases. The CDR3 runs 16 residues. From germline, CDR1 is SGHRS and CDR2 YFSETQ. The ends lost 0 bases at V and 2 bases at J; junction bases unmatched: 6. CDR3 coding DNA: TGCGCCAGCAGCTTGGCGCGTAGCGGGGCTCAAGAGACCCAGTACTTC. Translated: CASSLARSGAQETQYF.

There are a few counts of this clonotype. Written as DNA, the CDR3 is TGTGCCAGCAGTTATCTCAGCGGCCAAGAGACCCAGTACTTC. Amino acids: CASSYLSGQETQYF. V is TRBV6-2 or TRBV6-3 and J is TRBJ2-5; tentatively, D is TRBD2 (5 bases). The CDR3 consists of 14 residues. The ends were cut back, 3 bases at V and 1 base at J, with 9 bases in the middle. The V gene's germline CDR1 is MNHEY and CDR2 SVGEGT.

This clonotype was recorded at least ten times. CDR3 in amino acids: CASSLTRDSYGYTF. In DNA, the CDR3 is TGTGCCAGCAGCTTAACCCGGGACAGCTATGGCTACACCTTC. The chain recombines TRBV7-2 with TRBJ1-2, with 7 bases aligning to TRBD1. The length of the CDR3 is 14 residues. CDR1 is SGHTA, CDR2 FQGNSA, per germline. The trim removed 2 bases at V and 4 bases at J, leaving 4 bases unmatched. The full variable domain, in which reference TRBV7-2 and TRBJ1-2 provide the parts outside the CDR3, is GAGVSQSPSNKVTEKGKDVELRCDPISGHTALYWYRQSLGQGLEFLIYFQGNSAPDKSGLPSDRFSAERTGGSVSTLTIQRTQQEDSAVYLCASSLTRDSYGYTFGSGTRLTVV.

This clonotype has a single count. V usage is TRBV20-1 and J usage is TRBJ1-4; 10 bases are shared with TRBD1. The CDR3 covers 14 residues. The V and J ends lost 5 bases and 7 bases, in that order; junction bases with no gene match: 7. The germline V gene has CDR1 DFQATT and CDR2 SNEGSKA (reference sequence). The CDR3 here is CSAFRDRGSEKLFF. CDR3 in DNA: TGCAGTGCTTTCCGGGACAGGGGATCTGAAAAACTGTTTTTT.